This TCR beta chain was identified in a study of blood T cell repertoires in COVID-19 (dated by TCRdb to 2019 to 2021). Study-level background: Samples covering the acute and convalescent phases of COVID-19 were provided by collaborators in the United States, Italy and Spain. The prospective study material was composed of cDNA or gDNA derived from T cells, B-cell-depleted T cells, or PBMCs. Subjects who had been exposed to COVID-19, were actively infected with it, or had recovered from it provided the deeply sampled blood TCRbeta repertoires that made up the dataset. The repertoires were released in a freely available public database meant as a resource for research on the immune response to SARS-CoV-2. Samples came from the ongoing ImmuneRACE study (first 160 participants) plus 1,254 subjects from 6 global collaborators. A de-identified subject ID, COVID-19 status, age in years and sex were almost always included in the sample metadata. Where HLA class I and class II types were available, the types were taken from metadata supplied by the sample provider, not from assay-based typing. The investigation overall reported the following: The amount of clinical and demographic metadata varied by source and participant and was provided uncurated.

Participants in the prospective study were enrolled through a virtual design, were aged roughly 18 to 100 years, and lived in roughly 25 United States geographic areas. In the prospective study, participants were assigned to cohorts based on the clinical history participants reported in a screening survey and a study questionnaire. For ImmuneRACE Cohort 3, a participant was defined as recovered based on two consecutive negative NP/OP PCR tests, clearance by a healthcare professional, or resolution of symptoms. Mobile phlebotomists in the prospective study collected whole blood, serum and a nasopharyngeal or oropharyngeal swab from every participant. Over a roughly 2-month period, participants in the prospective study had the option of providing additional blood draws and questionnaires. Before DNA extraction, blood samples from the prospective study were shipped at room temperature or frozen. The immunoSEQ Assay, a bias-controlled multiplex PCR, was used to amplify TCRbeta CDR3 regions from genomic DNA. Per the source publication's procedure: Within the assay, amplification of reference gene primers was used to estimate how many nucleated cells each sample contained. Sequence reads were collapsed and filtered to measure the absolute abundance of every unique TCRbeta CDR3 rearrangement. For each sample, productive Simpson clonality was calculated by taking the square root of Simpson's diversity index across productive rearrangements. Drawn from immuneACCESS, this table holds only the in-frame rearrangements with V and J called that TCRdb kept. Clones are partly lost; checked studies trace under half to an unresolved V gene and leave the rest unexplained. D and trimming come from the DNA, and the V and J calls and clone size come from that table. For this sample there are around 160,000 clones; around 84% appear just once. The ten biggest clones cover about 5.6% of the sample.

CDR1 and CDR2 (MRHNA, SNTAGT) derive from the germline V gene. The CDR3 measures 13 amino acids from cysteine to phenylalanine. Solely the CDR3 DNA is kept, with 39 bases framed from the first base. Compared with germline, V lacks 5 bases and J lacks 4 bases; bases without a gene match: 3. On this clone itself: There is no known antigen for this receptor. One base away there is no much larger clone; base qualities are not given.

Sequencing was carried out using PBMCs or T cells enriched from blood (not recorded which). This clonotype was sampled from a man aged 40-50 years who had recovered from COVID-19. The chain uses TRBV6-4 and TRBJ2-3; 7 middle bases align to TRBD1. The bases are TGTGCCAGCAGTCGGACAGGTGCAGATACGCAGTATTTT. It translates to CASSRTGADTQYF.